Listed here are 13 T cell receptor beta chains from one sample, sequenced in a study of control samples from healthy donors and cancer patients. Profiling relied on immunoSEQ multiplex PCR, and the TCRdb table lists in-frame clones only, not all of them. The sample holds some 120,000 clones, around nine tenths seen once. The sample comprised blood. The receptors come from a man aged 40-49 years in good health.

The rearrangement uses TRBV29-1 and TRBJ1-1, with D possibly being TRBD1 (5 bases). The CDR3 is 12 residues long. The germline CDR1 and CDR2 sequences are SQVTM and ANQGSEA. The germline V and J ends were trimmed by 4 bases and 1 base, with 7 bases remaining between them. CDR3 loop: CSVGGQNTEAFF. CDR3 in DNA: TGCAGCGTTGGGGGCCAGAACACTGAAGCTTTCTTT.

The V gene is TRBV7-2, the J gene TRBJ2-7; no clear D gene. The CDR3 has 14 amino acids. Germline V CDR1 and CDR2: SGHTA, FQGNSA. V was cut by 4 bases and J by 4 bases, with 14 bases left in between. DNA for the CDR3: TGTGCCAGCAGCTCTCTCCCGAAAGGGTACGAGCAGTACTTC. This codes for CASSSLPKGYEQYF.

The chain uses TRBV9 and TRBJ2-5, with no clear D. In germline, CDR1 is SGDLS, CDR2 YYNGEE. The CDR3 has 15 amino acids. Trimming removed 0 bases from V and 5 bases from J, with 14 bases in between. CDR3 sequence reads: CASSVAWQDGETQYF. In DNA form, the CDR3 reads TGTGCCAGCAGCGTAGCGTGGCAGGACGGGGAGACCCAGTACTTC. The full variable domain, in which reference TRBV9 and TRBJ2-5 provide the parts outside the CDR3, is DSGVTQTPKHLITATGQRVTLRCSPRSGDLSVYWYQQSLDQGLQFLIQYYNGEERAKGNILERFSAQQFPDLHSELNLSSLELGDSALYFCASSVAWQDGETQYFGPGTRLLVL.

This clone has a handful of counts. Other nucleotide sequences in the sample specify the same CDR3. The V and J genes are TRBV6-2 or TRBV6-3 and TRBJ2-7; D gene unclear. From germline, CDR1 is MNHEY and CDR2 SVGEGT. The CDR3 has 11 amino acids. V was pared by 3 bases and J by 2 bases, with 2 bases between. The chain's CDR3 is CASSYAYEQYF. CDR3 DNA sequence: TGTGCCAGCAGTTATGCCTACGAGCAGTACTTC.

In this sample, this clone turned up once. The rearrangement uses TRBV14 and TRBJ2-4; 8 positions match TRBD1. Germline loops: CDR1 SGHDN, CDR2 FVKESK. CDR3 length equals 18 residues. The V and J ends lost 1 base and 4 bases, in that order; junction bases with no gene match: 12. CDR3: CASSQVLSSRGHKNIQYF. CDR3 DNA: TGTGCCAGCAGCCAAGTTCTGTCTAGCAGGGGGCATAAAAACATTCAGTACTTC.

The genes are TRBV6-1 and TRBJ1-2; D is unclear. The germline V gene has CDR1 MNHNS and CDR2 SASEGT. The CDR3 has 13 residues. V was trimmed by 2 bases and J by 8 bases, leaving 12 bases between them. This chain's CDR3 is CASSEIGVGGYTF. Here the CDR3 DNA reads TGTGCCAGCAGTGAAATTGGGGTGGGCGGCTACACCTTC.

The chain is built from TRBV5-5 and TRBJ2-5; 14 nucleotides line up with TRBD2. CDR3 length equals 18 residues. The trim removed 4 bases at V and 0 bases at J, leaving 8 bases unmatched. Looked up from germline, CDR1 is SGHKS and CDR2 is YYEKEE (reference sequence). The CDR3 DNA reads TGTGCCAGCAGCAAGGGACTAGCGGGGGCATTTGACCAAGAGACCCAGTACTTC. The encoded protein is CASSKGLAGAFDQETQYF. Using reference TRBV5-5 and TRBJ2-5 for the parts outside the CDR3, the full variable domain is DAGVTQSPTHLIKTRGQQVTLRCSPISGHKSVSWYQQVLGQGPQFIFQYYEKEERGRGNFPDRFSARQFPNYSSELNVNALLLGDSALYLCASSKGLAGAFDQETQYFGPGTRLLVL.

The chain is built from TRBV5-1 and TRBJ2-7; 8 bases align to TRBD2. Trimming took 2 bases from V and 0 from J; bases not matched to a gene: 10. The CDR3 runs 17 residues. Germline lookup yields CDR1 SGHRS and CDR2 YFSETQ. CDR3 sequence reads: CASSFPSGGPFSYEQYF. The CDR3 DNA reads TGCGCCAGCAGCTTTCCCAGCGGGGGACCATTCTCCTACGAGCAGTACTTC.

V gene TRBV6-5 combines with J gene TRBJ2-7; D could derive from TRBD1 or TRBD2 (5 bases each). Germline lookup yields CDR1 MNHEY and CDR2 SVGAGI. The CDR3 totals 15 residues. Trimming took 6 bases from V and 3 from J, leaving 18 bases between them. CDR3 in DNA: TGTGCCAGCAGAGACCTGACGGGACGGGGCTACGAGCAGTACTTC. Translation gives CASRDLTGRGYEQYF.

This clone was found a few times. The chain recombines TRBV27 with TRBJ2-1; D might be TRBD1 (6 bases). Trimming took 8 bases from V and 8 from J, leaving 22 bases between them. The length of the CDR3 is 15 residues. Per the germline V gene, CDR1 is MNHEY and CDR2 is SMNVEV (reference sequence). CDR3 nucleotide sequence: TGTGCCAGCGCTCCACAGGGTGGGCGTTGGGATGAGCAGTTCTTC. Encoded protein: CASAPQGGRWDEQFF.

The chain is built from TRBV18 and TRBJ1-1, with TRBD1 matching 7 bases. The CDR3 totals 14 residues. Germline values: CDR1 KGHSH, CDR2 LQKENI. The V and J ends lost 2 bases and 5 bases, in that order; junction bases with no gene match: 5. The CDR3 bases are TGTGCCAGCTCACCAAGCCAGGGGGTAACTGAAGCTTTCTTT. Translating gives CASSPSQGVTEAFF. Using reference TRBV18 and TRBJ1-1 for the parts outside the CDR3, the full variable domain is NAGVMQNPRHLVRRRGQEARLRCSPMKGHSHVYWYRQLPEEGLKFMVYLQKENIIDESGMPKERFSAEFPKEGPSILRIQQVVRGDSAAYFCASSPSQGVTEAFFGQGTRLTVV.

The J gene is TRBJ2-5, the V gene TRBV25-1; D is possibly TRBD1 (6 bases). CDR1 and CDR2 from the germline V gene are MGHDK and SYGVNS. The CDR3 is 17 residues long. Between the trimmed V and J ends, which lost 5 bases and 1 base, there was a span of 20 bases. In DNA, the CDR3 is TGTGCCAGCAGTCCCACGGCACAGGGCGGCATCCAAGAGACCCAGTACTTC. This gives the protein CASSPTAQGGIQETQYF.

The V and J genes are TRBV6-2 or TRBV6-3 and TRBJ2-2; D is perhaps TRBD2 (6 bases). Germline V gene data show CDR1 as MNHEY and CDR2 as SVGEGT. V gave up 2 bases and J gave up 4 bases, with 8 bases separating them. CDR3 length: 14 amino acids. The CDR3 loop reads CASSYAGFTGELFF. The CDR3 DNA follows: TGTGCCAGCAGTTACGCGGGGTTCACCGGGGAGCTGTTTTTT.